A selection of T cell receptor beta chains follows, all from one sample in a study of T cell repertoires in ileal Crohn's disease. The method was immunoSEQ multiplex PCR; TCRdb's version includes in-frame clones alone and lacks a portion of them. Of 15,000 to 20,000 clones in the sample, around 88% were seen once. The sequencing sample was made of ileal tissue. The source is an adult with Crohn's disease. Each CDR3 is given with its conserved first and last residue. Each record gives: D gene, clone size, J gene, V gene, CDR3 protein, CDR3 DNA. D genes are given only for firm matches. Clone size is stated in some rows and not others, as once, few, many or a class when expanded.

NA NA TRBJ2-3 TRBV29-1 CSVEDRFSGSTDTQYF TGCAGCGTTGAAGATCGTTTTAGCGGTAGCACAGATACGCAGTATTTT
TRBD2 NA TRBJ2-2 TRBV19 CASSIRGGIGAELFF TGTGCCAGTAGTATACGGGGAGGGATCGGCGCGGAGCTGTTTTTT
NA NA TRBJ1-2 TRBV25-1 CASSDLNSFYNYGYTF TGTGCCAGCAGTGACTTAAACAGCTTTTATAACTATGGCTACACCTTC
NA NA TRBJ1-4 TRBV10-3 CAPNQGREHGTNEKLFF TGTGCCCCAAATCAGGGTAGAGAACACGGAACTAATGAAAAACTGTTTTTT
NA NA TRBJ2-5 TRBV7-9 CASSRNGGFQETQYF TGTGCCAGCAGCCGCAACGGGGGATTCCAAGAGACCCAGTACTTC
NA NA TRBJ2-2 TRBV11-2 CASRFLGGTAPGELFF TGTGCCAGCAGGTTCCTTGGGGGGACGGCTCCCGGGGAGCTGTTTTTT
TRBD2 NA TRBJ2-7 TRBV6-5 CASRVRPGGSYEQYF TGTGCCAGCAGGGTTCGACCGGGAGGTTCCTACGAGCAGTACTTC
TRBD1 NA TRBJ1-2 TRBV4-1 CASSQDATGGANYGYTF TGCGCCAGCAGCCAAGACGCGACAGGGGGCGCGAACTATGGCTACACCTTC
NA NA TRBJ1-1 TRBV6-5 CASSYSWGGNTEAFF TGTGCCAGCAGTTACTCGTGGGGGGGGAACACTGAAGCTTTCTTT
TRBD2 NA TRBJ2-2 TRBV19 CASSLSGTSGRTGELFF TGTGCCAGTAGTCTATCCGGGACTAGCGGGCGCACCGGGGAGCTGTTTTTT
TRBD2 NA TRBJ2-2 TRBV19 CASSKVRLAVESGELFF TGTGCCAGTAGTAAAGTGAGACTAGCGGTCGAGAGCGGGGAGCTGTTTTTT
TRBD2 once TRBJ2-7 TRBV5-1 CASSLGLAGVYEQYF TGCGCCAGCAGCTTGGGGCTAGCGGGAGTCTACGAGCAGTACTTC
TRBD2 NA TRBJ2-7 TRBV6-6 CASRTGLAAAYEQYF TGTGCCAGCAGAACCGGACTAGCGGCCGCCTACGAGCAGTACTTC
NA NA TRBJ2-7 TRBV6-5 CASSYSGSSRTYEQYF TGTGCCAGCAGTTACTCGGGCAGTTCAAGGACCTACGAGCAGTACTTC
TRBD1 NA TRBJ2-3 TRBV7-3 CASSRATTGVDTQYF TGTGCCAGCAGCCGCGCAACCACAGGGGTGGATACGCAGTATTTT
TRBD1 NA TRBJ1-5 TRBV5-6 CASSSGTGNQPQHF TGTGCCAGCAGTTCCGGGACAGGCAATCAGCCCCAGCATTTT
NA few TRBJ2-7 TRBV6-6 CASSYRENYEQYF TGTGCCAGCAGTTACCGGGAGAACTACGAGCAGTACTTC
NA NA TRBJ1-1 TRBV11-2 CASSPTGNTEAFF TGTGCCAGCAGCCCGACAGGGAACACTGAAGCTTTCTTT
NA NA TRBJ1-1 TRBV27 CATGKGVNTEAFF TGTGCCACAGGGAAAGGTGTGAACACTGAAGCTTTCTTT
TRBD1 NA TRBJ2-7 TRBV30 CAWSGRDRAYEQYF TGTGCCTGGAGTGGCCGGGACAGGGCCTACGAGCAGTACTTC
NA NA TRBJ2-3 TRBV6-1 CATGTDTQYF TGTGCCACCGGCACAGATACGCAGTATTTT
TRBD2 NA TRBJ2-1 TRBV28 CASSSTTSGSYNEQFF TGTGCCAGCAGTTCCACGACTAGCGGCTCTTACAATGAGCAGTTCTTC
NA NA TRBJ2-3 TRBV19 CASSIDPRGRDTQYF TGTGCCAGTAGTATAGACCCACGGGGGAGGGATACGCAGTATTTT
NA NA TRBJ1-2 TRBV6-5 CASSQAGATNYGYTF TGTGCCAGCAGTCAGGCAGGGGCTACTAACTATGGCTACACCTTC
NA NA TRBJ1-1 TRBV9 CASSEDTNTEAFF TGTGCCAGCAGCGAAGACACGAACACTGAAGCTTTCTTT
NA NA TRBJ1-1 TRBV6-5 CASSYAGSNTEAFF TGTGCCAGCAGTTACGCGGGGAGCAACACTGAAGCTTTCTTT
NA few TRBJ1-2 TRBV5-1 CASSFQATNYGYTF TGCGCCAGCAGCTTTCAGGCGACTAACTATGGCTACACCTTC
TRBD2 NA TRBJ2-1 TRBV10-3 CAISPTSEVNEQFF TGTGCCATCAGCCCGACTAGCGAGGTCAATGAGCAGTTCTTC
TRBD2 NA TRBJ2-1 TRBV7-9 CASSPSASGTYNEQFF TGTGCCAGCAGCCCCTCGGCCAGCGGGACCTACAATGAGCAGTTCTTC
TRBD1 NA TRBJ1-4 TRBV6-1 CASSSRTGGNEKLFF TGTGCCAGCAGTTCACGGACAGGGGGTAATGAAAAACTGTTTTTT
TRBD1 NA TRBJ2-5 TRBV18 CASSPQRGGQGGTQYF TGTGCCAGCTCACCACAAAGAGGAGGACAGGGGGGTACCCAGTACTTC
TRBD2 NA TRBJ2-1 TRBV4-1 CASSRQRGRASNNEQFF TGCGCCAGCAGCCGCCAACGGGGGAGGGCATCGAACAATGAGCAGTTCTTC
NA NA TRBJ1-1 TRBV12-5 CASVQGFGGTEAFF TGTGCTAGTGTTCAGGGATTCGGGGGCACTGAAGCTTTCTTT
TRBD1 NA TRBJ1-3 TRBV7-6 CASSFPGQGTSIHSGNTIYF TGTGCCAGCAGCTTTCCGGGACAGGGGACTTCCATCCACTCTGGAAACACCATATATTTT
TRBD2 NA TRBJ2-3 TRBV4-1 CASSQGNSGSFDTQYF TGCGCCAGCAGCCAAGGTAATAGCGGGAGTTTTGATACGCAGTATTTT
NA NA TRBJ2-5 TRBV7-9 CASSLASVQYF TGTGCCAGCAGCTTAGCGAGTGTACAGTACTTC
TRBD1 NA TRBJ2-3 TRBV14 CASSQTGGLDTQYF TGTGCCAGCAGCCAAACAGGGGGCTTAGATACGCAGTATTTT
NA NA TRBJ2-5 TRBV2 CAGNPFSARETQYF TGTGCCGGCAATCCCTTCAGTGCGCGGGAGACCCAGTACTTC
TRBD2 few TRBJ2-7 TRBV6-4 CASSDGTSGSEQYF TGTGCCAGCAGTGACGGGACTAGCGGGAGCGAGCAGTACTTC
TRBD2 NA TRBJ2-5 TRBV9 CASSQTGTGGSLKETQYF TGTGCCAGCAGCCAAACAGGGACGGGAGGGAGCCTGAAAGAGACCCAGTACTTC
TRBD1 medium-sized TRBJ2-7 TRBV7-9 CASSFPRQGRNYEQYF TGTGCCAGCAGCTTCCCTAGACAGGGAAGGAATTACGAGCAGTACTTC
NA NA TRBJ1-1 TRBV4-1 CASSSGVNTEAFF TGCGCCAGCAGCTCAGGGGTGAACACTGAAGCTTTCTTT
NA NA TRBJ1-1 TRBV5-1 CASSEETQNTEAFF TGCGCCAGCTCCGAAGAGACACAGAACACTGAAGCTTTCTTT
NA NA TRBJ2-6 TRBV2 CASTKGRGSTGANVLTF TGTGCCAGCACGAAGGGTAGGGGAAGCACTGGGGCCAACGTCCTGACTTTC
NA NA TRBJ2-2 TRBV7-7 CASLRGGDTGELFF TGTGCTAGCTTGCGGGGAGGTGACACCGGGGAGCTGTTTTTT
NA NA TRBJ1-1 TRBV4-2 CASGVAESEAFF TGTGCCAGCGGAGTCGCGGAAAGTGAAGCTTTCTTT